This paragraph reports one T cell receptor (beta chain). Germline CDR1 reads MNHEY; CDR2 reads SMNVEV (reference sequence). The CDR3 contains 16 residues. The V gene lost 5 bases and the J gene lost 7 bases, with 23 bases spanning the gap. These data are taken from a study of T cells after posttransplantation cyclophosphamide. Assay: immunoSEQ multiplex PCR; the TCRdb copy retains only in-frame clones and omits some. This table has tens of thousands of clones, 94% appearing once. This clonotype was sampled from a woman in her twenties or thirties in good health and a related stem cell transplant donor. This chain links TRBV27 with TRBJ1-2; tentatively, D is TRBD1 (5 bases). The material sequenced was PBMCs. In nucleotides, the CDR3 is TGTGCCAGCAGTCCCTCCACAGGTTTCCTTCTCCCTGGCTACACCTTC. Its protein is CASSPSTGFLLPGYTF.